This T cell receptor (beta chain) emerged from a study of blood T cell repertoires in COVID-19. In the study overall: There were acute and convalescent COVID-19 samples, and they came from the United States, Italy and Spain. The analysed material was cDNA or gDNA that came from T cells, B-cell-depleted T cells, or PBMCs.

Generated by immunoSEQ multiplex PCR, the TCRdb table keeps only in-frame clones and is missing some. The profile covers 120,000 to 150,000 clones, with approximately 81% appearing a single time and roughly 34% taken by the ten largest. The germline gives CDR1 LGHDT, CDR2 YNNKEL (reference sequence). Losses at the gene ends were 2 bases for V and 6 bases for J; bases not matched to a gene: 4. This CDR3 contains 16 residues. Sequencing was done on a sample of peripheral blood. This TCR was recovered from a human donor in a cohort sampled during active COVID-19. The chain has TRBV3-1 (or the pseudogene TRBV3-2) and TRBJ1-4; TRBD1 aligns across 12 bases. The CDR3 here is CASSQRGQGAYEKLFF. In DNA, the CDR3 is TGTGCCAGCAGCCAACGGGGACAGGGGGCGTATGAAAAACTGTTTTTT.